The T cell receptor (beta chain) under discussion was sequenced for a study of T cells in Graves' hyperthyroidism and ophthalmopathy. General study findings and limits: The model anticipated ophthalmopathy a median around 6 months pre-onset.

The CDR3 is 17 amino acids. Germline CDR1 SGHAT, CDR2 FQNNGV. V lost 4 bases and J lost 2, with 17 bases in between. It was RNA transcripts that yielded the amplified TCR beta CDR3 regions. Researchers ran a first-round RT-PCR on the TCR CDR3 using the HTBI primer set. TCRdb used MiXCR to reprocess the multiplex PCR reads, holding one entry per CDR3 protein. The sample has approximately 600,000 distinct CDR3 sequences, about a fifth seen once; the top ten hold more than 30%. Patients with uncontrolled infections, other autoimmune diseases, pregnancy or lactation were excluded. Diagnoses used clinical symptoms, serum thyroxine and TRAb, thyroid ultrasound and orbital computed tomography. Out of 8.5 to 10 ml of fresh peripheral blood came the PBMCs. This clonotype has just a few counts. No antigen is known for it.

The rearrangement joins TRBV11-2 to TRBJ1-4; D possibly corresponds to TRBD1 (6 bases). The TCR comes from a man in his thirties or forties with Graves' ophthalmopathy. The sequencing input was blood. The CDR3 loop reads CASSSGGMGATNEKLFF. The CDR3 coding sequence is TGTGCCAGCAGCTCCGGGGGGATGGGGGCTACTAATGAAAAACTGTTTTTT.